These 3 T cell receptor beta chains were sequenced from one sample in a study of blood T cell repertoires in COVID-19. TCRdb's copy holds only in-frame clones and misses some; the assay was immunoSEQ multiplex PCR. This sample has about 85,000 clones, with more than 65% found just once. The specimen was peripheral blood. These receptor sequences come from a man aged 55-75 years with acute or convalescent COVID-19.

This clone appeared once. The chain joins TRBV3-1 (or the pseudogene TRBV3-2) to TRBJ1-2; no clear D gene. The CDR3 runs to 14 residues. Germline CDR1 LGHDT, CDR2 YNNKEL (reference sequence). V lost 1 base and J lost 8, with 14 bases in between. The CDR3 DNA sequence: TGTGCCAGCAGCCAAGCAGTCTGGGCAGGCGGCTACACCTTC. Translation gives CASSQAVWAGGYTF.

CDR3 nucleotides: TGCGCCAGCAGTGGGACAGGGTCGGATTCCTACAATGAGCAGTTCTTC. Its protein product is CASSGTGSDSYNEQFF. The chain is built from TRBV10-1 and TRBJ2-1, with TRBD1 identical over 8 bases. This CDR3 is 16 amino acids long. The V and J ends lost 4 bases and 1 base, in that order; junction bases with no gene match: 6. Germline V gene sequence: CDR1 WNHNN, CDR2 SYGVQD (reference sequence).

J is TRBJ1-1 and V is TRBV14, with a tentative D call TRBD1 (5 bases). Germline V gene lookup returns CDR1 SGHDN and CDR2 FVKESK. CDR3 length: 14 residues. V was cut by 4 bases and J by 5 bases, with 14 bases left in between. CDR3 sequence reads: CASSRSGRRTEAFF. The CDR3 DNA is TGTGCCAGCAGCCGCTCAGGGAGGAGAACTGAAGCTTTCTTT.